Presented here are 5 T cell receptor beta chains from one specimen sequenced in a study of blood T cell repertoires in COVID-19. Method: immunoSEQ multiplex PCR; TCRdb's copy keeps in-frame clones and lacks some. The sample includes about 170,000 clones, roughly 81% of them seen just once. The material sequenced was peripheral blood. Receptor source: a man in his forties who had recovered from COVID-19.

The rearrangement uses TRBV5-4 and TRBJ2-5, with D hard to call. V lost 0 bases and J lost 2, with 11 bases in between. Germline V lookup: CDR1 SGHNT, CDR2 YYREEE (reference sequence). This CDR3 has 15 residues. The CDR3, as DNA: TGTGCCAGCAGCTTGGACAGACCTATACAAGAGACCCAGTACTTC. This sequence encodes CASSLDRPIQETQYF.

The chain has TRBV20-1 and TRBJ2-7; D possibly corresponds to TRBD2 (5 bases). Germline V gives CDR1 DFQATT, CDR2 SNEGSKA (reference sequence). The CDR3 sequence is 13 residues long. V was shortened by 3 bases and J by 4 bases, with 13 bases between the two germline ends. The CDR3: CSASQGRRYEQYF. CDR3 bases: TGCAGTGCTAGTCAAGGGAGAAGGTACGAGCAGTACTTC.

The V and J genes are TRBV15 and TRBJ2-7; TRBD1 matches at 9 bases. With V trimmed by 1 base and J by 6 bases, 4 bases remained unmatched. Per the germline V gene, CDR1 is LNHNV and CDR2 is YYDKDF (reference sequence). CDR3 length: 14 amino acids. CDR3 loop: CATSRGGTGIEQYF. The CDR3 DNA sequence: TGTGCCACCAGCAGAGGAGGGACAGGGATCGAGCAGTACTTC.

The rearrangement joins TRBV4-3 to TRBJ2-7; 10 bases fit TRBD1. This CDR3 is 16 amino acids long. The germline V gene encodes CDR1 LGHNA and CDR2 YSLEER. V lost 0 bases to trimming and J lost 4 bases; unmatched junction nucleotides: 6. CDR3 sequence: CASSQDPRGQGYEQYF. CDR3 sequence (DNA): TGCGCCAGCAGCCAAGATCCCCGGGGACAGGGGTACGAGCAGTACTTC.

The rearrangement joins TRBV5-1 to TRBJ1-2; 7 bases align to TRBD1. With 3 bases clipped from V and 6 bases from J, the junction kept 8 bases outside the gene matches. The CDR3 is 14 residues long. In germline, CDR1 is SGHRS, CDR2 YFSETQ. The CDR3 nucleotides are TGCGCCAGCAGCTCAAGCACAGGGGATGATGGCTACACCTTC. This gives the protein CASSSSTGDDGYTF.